A selection of T cell receptor beta chains follows, all from one sample in a study of CD8 T cells in ankylosing spondylitis. TCRdb fed the 5' RACE reads into MiXCR, producing one record per CDR3 protein. The table shows 150,000 to 200,000 distinct CDR3 sequences, with roughly 30% occurring only once. Sample: synovial fluid, either unsorted or a sorted T cell fraction (not recorded which). The receptors derive from a male donor with ankylosing spondylitis. The CDR3 runs from the conserved cysteine through the conserved F or W. The D gene is left open where the match is weak. Only part of the rows carry a size: once, few, many, or a class if the clone is expanded.

J,size,D,length,V,CDR3,DNA
TRBJ1-6,few,.,14,TRBV20-1,CSARSDTTGSPLHF,TGCAGTGCTAGATCGGACACTACGGGATCACCCCTCCACTTT
TRBJ1-1,few,.,11,TRBV20-1,CSATGTPEAFF,TGCAGTGCCACCGGGACACCTGAAGCTTTCTTT
TRBJ2-7,.,TRBD2,15,TRBV19,CASKFGSGGVYEQYF,TGTGCCAGTAAGTTTGGGAGCGGGGGCGTCTACGAGCAGTACTTC
TRBJ1-1,.,.,13,TRBV29-1,CSVDDRLNTEAFF,TGCAGCGTTGACGACAGGTTGAACACTGAAGCTTTCTTT
TRBJ1-1,.,.,14,TRBV29-1,CSVERRPMNTEAFF,TGCAGCGTTGAACGACGGCCGATGAACACTGAAGCTTTCTTT
TRBJ1-6,.,.,13,TRBV20-1,CSVFTGKNSPLHF,TGCAGTGTTTTCACAGGGAAAAATTCACCCCTCCACTTT
TRBJ2-7,many,.,13,TRBV28,CASSLFRGYEQYF,TGTGCCAGCAGTTTATTCCGGGGCTACGAGCAGTACTTC
TRBJ2-3,.,.,15,TRBV20-1,CSARRGRGATDTQYF,TGCAGTGCTAGAAGGGGTCGGGGGGCCACAGATACGCAGTATTTT
TRBJ1-1,.,.,14,TRBV4-2,CASSQSRMNTEAFF,TGTGCCAGCAGCCAAAGTCGCATGAACACTGAAGCTTTCTTT
TRBJ2-5,.,.,14,TRBV24-1,CATSDRRTQETQYF,TGTGCCACCAGTGATCGGAGGACACAAGAGACCCAGTACTTC
TRBJ2-7,once,.,15,TRBV4-3,CASSQGSGVSYEQYF,TGCGCCAGCAGCCAAGGGTCAGGGGTCTCCTACGAGCAGTACTTC
TRBJ1-4,few,TRBD1,14,TRBV28,CASSAQGADEKLFF,TGTGCCAGCAGTGCACAGGGGGCGGATGAAAAACTGTTTTTT
TRBJ2-1,.,.,13,TRBV12-3/TRBV12-4,CASSLEGGLSTFF,TGTGCCAGCAGTTTAGAGGGGGGGCTGAGTACGTTCTTC
TRBJ2-7,few,.,13,TRBV20-1,CSAVYQNFYEQYF,TGCAGTGCGGTATACCAAAATTTCTACGAGCAGTACTTC
TRBJ2-4,once,TRBD1,20,TRBV13,CASSLLENRDRGLAKNIQYF,TGTGCCAGCAGCTTACTGGAGAATCGGGACAGGGGGTTGGCCAAAAACATTCAGTACTTC
TRBJ1-1,many,TRBD1,16,TRBV7-2,CASSAPGTGFSTEAFF,TGTGCCAGCAGCGCACCCGGGACAGGATTTAGCACTGAAGCTTTCTTT
TRBJ2-1,.,TRBD2,16,TRBV10-3,CAISESSGCLYNEQFF,TGTGCCATCAGTGAGTCTAGCGGGTGCCTCTACAATGAGCAGTTCTTC
TRBJ2-5,.,TRBD1,15,TRBV20-1,CSARDGTGDGETQYF,TGCAGTGCTAGGGACGGGACAGGGGATGGAGAGACCCAGTACTTC
TRBJ2-7,once,TRBD1,12,TRBV20-1,CSATGTANEQYF,TGCAGTGCTACCGGGACAGCTAACGAGCAGTACTTC
TRBJ1-1,.,.,13,TRBV5-1,CASSREPNTEAFF,TGCGCCAGCAGTAGGGAACCGAACACTGAAGCTTTCTTT
TRBJ1-1,.,.,17,TRBV6-5,CASSYSNQGLSNTEAFF,TGTGCCAGCAGTTACTCTAACCAGGGGTTATCAAACACTGAAGCTTTCTTT
TRBJ2-3,.,TRBD2,15,TRBV7-2,CASSPGTRTTDTQYF,TGTGCCAGCAGCCCCGGGACTAGGACAACAGATACGCAGTATTTT
TRBJ2-5,few,.,13,TRBV29-1,CSAFVEVLRAQYF,TGCAGCGCCTTCGTTGAGGTACTGAGGGCCCAGTACTTC
TRBJ2-3,many,TRBD2,14,TRBV6-1,CASSERGFTDTQYF,TGTGCCAGCAGTGAGCGGGGGTTCACAGATACGCAGTATTTT
TRBJ2-1,.,.,15,TRBV3-1,CASSQEANSYNEQFF,TGTGCCAGCAGCCAAGAGGCCAACTCCTACAATGAGCAGTTCTTC
TRBJ2-7,few,.,16,TRBV5-1,CASSLAPTASSYEQYF,TGCGCCAGCAGCTTGGCACCTACTGCCTCCTCCTACGAGCAGTACTTC
TRBJ1-6,.,.,13,TRBV5-8,CASSVRNNSPLHF,TGTGCCAGCAGTGTACGGAACAATTCACCCCTCCACTTT
TRBJ2-1,few,TRBD2,16,TRBV10-2,CASSDSSGGRDNEQFF,TGCGCCAGCAGTGATAGTAGCGGGGGCCGGGACAATGAGCAGTTCTTC
TRBJ1-5,many,.,16,TRBV5-1,CASSPGPTMGGQPQHF,TGCGCCAGCAGCCCGGGACCGACAATGGGTGGTCAGCCCCAGCATTTT
TRBJ2-1,.,TRBD2,14,TRBV6-5,CASSYAGGRDEQFF,TGTGCCAGCAGTTATGCGGGAGGGCGAGATGAGCAGTTCTTC
TRBJ2-5,many,.,14,TRBV5-1,CASSHGGLGETQYF,TGCGCCAGCAGCCACGGGGGTCTAGGAGAGACCCAGTACTTC
TRBJ1-5,.,TRBD1,13,TRBV25-1,CASPDRGDQPQHF,TGTGCCAGCCCGGACAGGGGCGATCAGCCCCAGCATTTT
TRBJ2-3,few,TRBD2,16,TRBV20-1,CSAQPTGTSGRNTQYF,TGCAGTGCTCAACCCACCGGGACTAGCGGGAGGAATACGCAGTATTTT
TRBJ2-1,many,TRBD2,16,TRBV7-9,CASSLGLAGVIDEQFF,TGTGCCAGCAGCTTAGGACTAGCGGGAGTTATCGATGAGCAGTTCTTC
TRBJ2-3,.,TRBD1,16,TRBV13,CASSTPRRGRSDTQYF,TGTGCCAGCAGCACCCCAAGAAGGGGGCGGTCAGATACGCAGTATTTT
TRBJ2-2,few,TRBD2,15,TRBV7-2,CASSFLAGVAGELFF,TGTGCCAGCAGCTTCCTAGCGGGAGTCGCCGGGGAGCTGTTTTTT
TRBJ1-6,few,.,14,TRBV3-1,CASSQVGGSSPLHF,TGTGCCAGCAGCCAGGTTGGGGGGAGTTCACCCCTCCACTTT
TRBJ2-4,.,TRBD1,15,TRBV13,CASSLGTVAKNIQYF,TGTGCCAGCAGCCTCGGGACAGTAGCCAAAAACATTCAGTACTTC
TRBJ1-2,many,.,13,TRBV10-2,CASSERPNYGYTF,TGCGCCAGCAGTGAGCGACCAAACTATGGCTACACCTTC
TRBJ1-1,.,TRBD1,13,TRBV9,CASSRQGWTEAFF,TGTGCCAGCTCGAGACAGGGGTGGACTGAAGCTTTCTTT
TRBJ2-1,.,TRBD2,16,TRBV11-2,CASSPGLAGTYNEQFF,TGTGCCAGCAGCCCTGGACTAGCGGGGACCTACAATGAGCAGTTCTTC
TRBJ2-2,.,TRBD1,15,TRBV5-1,CASSSDRVGTGELFF,TGCGCCAGCAGTTCGGACAGGGTCGGCACCGGGGAGCTGTTTTTT
TRBJ1-2,few,TRBD1,16,TRBV27,CASSLSGQGSNYGYTF,TGTGCCAGCAGTTTATCGGGACAGGGCTCTAACTATGGCTACACCTTC
TRBJ1-3,.,.,16,TRBV10-3,CATGTYGAVTGNTIYF,TGTGCCACCGGGACTTACGGGGCAGTCACTGGAAACACCATATATTTT
TRBJ1-5,.,TRBD1,18,TRBV12-3/TRBV12-4,CASSPSSRDRGLKQPQHF,TGTGCCAGCAGCCCAAGTAGCCGGGACAGGGGGCTGAAACAGCCCCAGCATTTT
TRBJ2-5,.,.,16,TRBV20-1,CSARATHRTGKETQYF,TGCAGTGCTAGAGCAACCCACCGGACCGGCAAGGAGACCCAGTACTTC
TRBJ1-5,.,.,14,TRBV6-1,CASSRGRFDQPQHF,TGTGCCAGCAGCCGAGGGCGGTTCGATCAGCCCCAGCATTTT
TRBJ1-2,many,TRBD1,14,TRBV7-2,CASSSPTGRYGYTF,TGTGCCAGCAGCTCCCCGACAGGGCGGTATGGCTACACCTTC
TRBJ2-1,.,.,13,TRBV7-2,CASSLTYRVEQFF,TGTGCCAGCAGCTTGACATACAGGGTCGAGCAGTTCTTC
TRBJ1-6,.,TRBD1,15,TRBV5-1,CASSEDRVGRRPLHF,TGCGCCAGCAGCGAGGACAGGGTAGGCCGAAGACCCCTCCACTTT
TRBJ2-1,few,TRBD1,15,TRBV30,CAWSVEGAFYNEQFF,TGTGCCTGGAGTGTAGAGGGGGCTTTCTACAATGAGCAGTTCTTC
TRBJ2-1,.,TRBD1,17,TRBV11-2,CASSSKPGTGTGNEQFF,TGTGCCAGCAGCTCAAAACCCGGGACAGGGACGGGGAATGAGCAGTTCTTC
TRBJ2-3,few,TRBD2,16,TRBV5-6,CASSRLAGERTDTQYF,TGTGCCAGCAGCCGACTAGCGGGAGAGAGGACAGATACGCAGTATTTT
TRBJ1-1,.,TRBD1,16,TRBV11-2,CASSYSMTGRDTEAFF,TGTGCCAGCAGCTACTCAATGACAGGGAGGGACACTGAAGCTTTCTTT
TRBJ1-4,few,TRBD1,18,TRBV3-1,CASSSPGTGGLTNEKLFF,TGTGCCAGCAGCTCCCCCGGGACAGGGGGCTTAACTAATGAAAAACTGTTTTTT
TRBJ1-6,.,TRBD1,15,TRBV30,CAWSGATGFNSPLHF,TGTGCCTGGAGTGGGGCGACAGGGTTTAATTCACCCCTCCACTTT
TRBJ1-5,.,.,14,TRBV5-6,CASSLGRNNQPQHF,TGTGCCAGCAGCTTGGGCAGGAACAATCAGCCCCAGCATTTT